The TCR beta chain under discussion was sequenced for a study of shared clonotypes between healthy human individuals. A note on this clone: The junction and the germline gene differ at one end; a read error may be behind it.

Profiled with immunoSEQ multiplex PCR; TCRdb holds only in-frame clones, not every one. The repertoire consists of a few million clones, with about 92% occurring once and the leading ten covering approximately 0.4%. The CDR3 consists of 13 residues. The V gene's germline CDR1 is GTSNPN and CDR2 SVGIG (reference sequence). Source material: naive CD4+ T cells from PBMCs. As for subset: CD45RA+ positively selected. The chain has TRBV30 and TRBJ2-7; D might be TRBD1 (6 bases). This TCR was sampled from a man in his late teens or twenties in good health. Some clones in this sample may be carry-over from other donors' samples. This chain's CDR3 is CAWTRDNSYGQYF. The DNA for the CDR3 is TGTGCCTGGACTAGGGACAACTCCTACGGGCAGTACTTC. The full variable domain, in which reference TRBV30 and TRBJ2-7 provide the parts outside the CDR3, is SQTIHQWPATLVQPVGSPLSLECTVEGTSNPNLYWYRQAAGRGLQLLFYSVGIGQISSEVPQNLSASRPQDRQFILSSKKLLLSDSGFYLCAWTRDNSYGQYFGPGTRLTVT.